Listed here are 25 T cell receptor beta chains from one sample, sequenced in a study of identifying expanded T cells in peripheral blood. Assay used: immunoSEQ multiplex PCR; TCRdb lists only in-frame clones, some missing. The sample contains approximately 86,000 clones, roughly 81% of which appear only once. Source material: blood. The source is a person aged 18 to 70 in good health.

This chain connects TRBV6-5 to TRBJ1-2; D might be TRBD1 (6 bases). V was pared by 0 bases and J by 8 bases, with 16 bases between. The germline CDR1 and CDR2 sequences are MNHEY and SVGAGI. The CDR3 is made up of 15 amino acids. The CDR3 loop is CASSYSRQALLGYTF. In DNA, the CDR3 is TGTGCCAGCAGTTACTCCAGACAGGCTCTTTTGGGCTACACCTTC.

The chain employs TRBV10-1 and TRBJ2-7; no firm D call. With 4 bases removed from V and 2 bases from J, the gap between germline ends came to 18 bases. This CDR3 is built from 16 residues. Germline V gene lookup returns CDR1 WNHNN and CDR2 SYGVQD (reference sequence). CDR3 amino acids: CASSAPSCRAPYEQYF. DNA of the CDR3: TGCGCCAGCAGTGCCCCTAGTTGTCGGGCCCCCTACGAGCAGTACTTC.

This clone was seen a handful of times. V and J are TRBV5-6 and TRBJ1-2; 9 nucleotides line up with TRBD1. CDR1 SGHDT and CDR2 YYEEEE come from the germline V gene. V shed 0 bases, J shed 5 bases, and the junction held 5 bases outside the gene matches. This CDR3 is 15 amino acids long. In DNA form, the CDR3 reads TGTGCCAGCAGCTTGGTACAGGGGGCTGGGTATGGCTACACCTTC. It translates to CASSLVQGAGYGYTF.

The chain combines TRBV2 with TRBJ2-2; 8 nucleotides align to TRBD1. Per germline, CDR1 SNHLY and CDR2 FYNNEI. This CDR3 comprises 14 residues. The J segment lost 3 bases and the V segment lost 8 bases, leaving 5 bases of the junction unmatched. For the CDR3, the DNA is TGTGCCAGCGACAGGGGTTCCCACACCGGGGAGCTGTTTTTT. Translation gives CASDRGSHTGELFF.

This clone was recorded only once. The chain links TRBV11-3 to TRBJ1-1; D is unclear. Trimming took off 5 bases at V and 5 bases at J, with 9 bases between the two ends. Germline CDR1 is SGHNT and CDR2 is YENEEA. The CDR3 contains 12 residues. DNA for the CDR3: TGTGCCAGCAGCCCTGGTCGGACTGAAGCTTTCTTT. Its protein is CASSPGRTEAFF.

This clone was found once. This chain uses TRBV4-1 with TRBJ1-3; D may be TRBD1 (5 bases). The ends were cut back, 2 bases at V and 0 bases at J, with 11 bases in the middle. Per germline, CDR1 MGHRA and CDR2 YSYEKL. The CDR3 is 16 residues long. CDR3 protein: CASSQPTASSGNTIYF. The CDR3 nucleotides are TGCGCCAGCAGCCAACCGACAGCCAGCTCTGGAAACACCATATATTTT.

This chain joins TRBV6-1 and TRBJ1-1; D unclear. V was clipped by 8 bases and J by 1 base, with 5 bases between them. CDR1 is MNHNS, CDR2 SASEGT, per germline. The CDR3 covers 11 residues. In nucleotides, the CDR3 is TGTGCCAGCCTAGGGAACACTGAAGCTTTCTTT. It specifies CASLGNTEAFF.

The V gene is TRBV27, the J gene TRBJ1-5, with a weak D call TRBD1 (5 bases). Germline assignment: CDR1 MNHEY and CDR2 SMNVEV (reference sequence). Trimming stripped 4 bases from V and 3 bases from J, with 16 bases between. This CDR3 is 16 amino acids long. CDR3 sequence (DNA): TGTGCCAGCAGTTATGTATATCGAGGGGACAATCAGCCCCAGCATTTT. This translates into CASSYVYRGDNQPQHF.

The chain couples TRBV6-6 to TRBJ1-3; D is undetermined. Trimming removed 10 bases from V and 0 bases from J, with 10 bases in between. CDR3 length: 13 residues. CDR1 and CDR2 from the germline V gene are MNHNY and SVGAGI (reference sequence). CDR3 nucleotide sequence: TGTGCCATCAGATCTAACTCTGGAAACACCATATATTTT. Amino acid sequence: CAIRSNSGNTIYF.

The genes are TRBV29-1 and TRBJ2-3; unclear D gene. V gave up 4 bases and J gave up 1 base, with 12 bases separating them. This CDR3 is 14 amino acids long. The germline CDR1 and CDR2 sequences are SQVTM and ANQGSEA. The CDR3 spells CSVASAGRTDTQYF. For the CDR3, the DNA is TGCAGCGTTGCCTCTGCAGGACGCACAGATACGCAGTATTTT.

The CDR3 DNA follows: TGTGCCAGCAGTTTAAGGAAGGGGTCTAGGGACGAGCAGTACTTC. As protein: CASSLRKGSRDEQYF. The V and J genes are TRBV27 and TRBJ2-7; D possibly corresponds to TRBD1 (5 bases). Trimming stripped 2 bases from V and 5 bases from J, with 16 bases between. CDR3 length: 15 amino acids. CDR1 is MNHEY and CDR2 is SMNVEV in the germline V gene (reference sequence).

The chain has TRBV5-1 and TRBJ2-1; the D gene is possibly TRBD1 (7 bases). V lost 2 bases and J lost 8, with 14 bases in between. This CDR3 contains 14 residues. Germline CDR1 SGHRS, CDR2 YFSETQ. The CDR3 DNA sequence: TGCGCCAGCAGCTTACAGGGGCGGGACGATGAGCAGTTCTTC. Translated: CASSLQGRDDEQFF.

In the case of this clone: This sample includes further DNA sequences coding for the same CDR3. V usage is TRBV2 and J usage is TRBJ1-2; maybe TRBD1 (5 bases). The CDR3 is 12 residues long. V lost 7 bases to trimming and J lost 2 bases, with 8 bases between them. The germline gives CDR1 SNHLY, CDR2 FYNNEI. CDR3 in amino acids: CASTRQNYGYTF. The CDR3 coding sequence is TGTGCCAGCACCCGACAGAACTATGGCTACACCTTC.

The chain recombines TRBV27 with TRBJ1-1; D gene ambiguous. The CDR3 runs 13 residues. The V end was cut by 3 bases, the J end by 4 bases, with 9 bases between. The germline V gene encodes CDR1 MNHEY and CDR2 SMNVEV (reference sequence). As DNA, the CDR3 is TGTGCCAGCAGTTTTGTAGGCGGCACTGAAGCTTTCTTT. Its protein product is CASSFVGGTEAFF.

This chain links TRBV9 with TRBJ1-2, with 12 nucleotides matching TRBD1. J gave up 6 bases and V 5 bases, and 11 bases lay outside the gene matches. Per germline, CDR1 SGDLS and CDR2 YYNGEE. The CDR3 runs 16 residues. The CDR3 loop is CASSLWAGQGADGYTF. The CDR3 region has the DNA TGTGCCAGCAGTCTCTGGGCGGGACAGGGGGCTGATGGCTACACCTTC.

V is TRBV18 and J is TRBJ1-1; tentatively, D is TRBD1 (6 bases). Germline V lookup: CDR1 KGHSH, CDR2 LQKENI. The CDR3 is 13 residues long. V lost 1 base and J lost 7, with 10 bases in between. In DNA form, the CDR3 reads TGTGCCAGCTCACCACGCCGGACAGATGAAGCTTTCTTT. The encoded protein is CASSPRRTDEAFF.

The gene calls are TRBV4-1 and TRBJ2-5, with 10 bases that match TRBD2. The V gene end was trimmed by 2 bases and the J gene end by 4 bases; junction bases not matched to a gene: 4. The CDR3 runs to 15 residues. Germline loops: CDR1 MGHRA, CDR2 YSYEKL. The CDR3 sequence is CASSQSLAGTETQYF. CDR3 sequence (DNA): TGCGCCAGCAGCCAATCACTAGCGGGGACAGAGACCCAGTACTTC.

This rearrangement joins TRBV6-5 to TRBJ2-5; tentative D call: TRBD2 (5 bases). The germline V gene encodes CDR1 MNHEY and CDR2 SVGAGI. V was shortened by 3 bases and J by 5 bases, with 19 bases between the two germline ends. The CDR3 covers 16 residues. CDR3 sequence reads: CASSYSWERTRETQYF. The CDR3 nucleotides are TGTGCCAGCAGTTATTCCTGGGAAAGGACTCGGGAGACCCAGTACTTC.

The chain uses TRBV27 and TRBJ1-5; TRBD1 is a possible D gene (6 bases). V shed 5 bases and J shed 6 bases, with 14 bases lying between them. Germline CDR1 is MNHEY and CDR2 is SMNVEV (reference sequence). The CDR3 totals 14 residues. CDR3 in amino acids: CASSPHRVGQPQHF. CDR3 nucleotides: TGTGCCAGCAGTCCCCACAGGGTGGGTCAGCCCCAGCATTTT.

J is TRBJ2-7 and V is TRBV5-6; D is undetermined. In germline, CDR1 is SGHDT, CDR2 YYEEEE. Between the trimmed V and J ends, which lost 3 bases and 3 bases, there was a span of 10 bases. This CDR3 region has 13 residues. CDR3 sequence reads: CASSSWGFYEQYF. DNA of the CDR3: TGTGCCAGCAGCTCCTGGGGATTCTACGAGCAGTACTTC.

This clone was counted a single time. The CDR3 sequence is CASSQVFEGLYGYTF. In nucleotides, the CDR3 is TGCGCCAGCAGCCAAGTATTTGAGGGCCTCTATGGCTACACCTTC. The chain combines TRBV4-3 with TRBJ1-2; D unresolved. The germline CDR1 and CDR2 sequences are LGHNA and YSLEER. CDR3 length: 15 residues. V was cut by 1 base and J by 4 bases, with 13 bases left in between.

The rearrangement links TRBV2 to TRBJ1-1; 7 bases agree with TRBD1. Trimming cost V 7 bases and J 1 base; bases outside gene matches: 6. CDR3 size: 14 residues. CDR1 SNHLY and CDR2 FYNNEI come from the germline V gene. The CDR3 here is CASTPGQWNTEAFF. The CDR3 bases are TGTGCCAGCACTCCGGGACAGTGGAACACTGAAGCTTTCTTT.

The chain has TRBV14 and TRBJ2-2; D is ambiguous. CDR1 is SGHDN and CDR2 is FVKESK in the germline V gene. The CDR3 has 14 residues. V dropped 6 bases and J dropped 3 bases, with 11 bases sitting between them. The CDR3 protein is CASRRNLDTGELFF. Written as DNA, the CDR3 is TGTGCCAGCAGACGAAACTTGGACACCGGGGAGCTGTTTTTT.

The rearrangement uses TRBV5-1 and TRBJ1-2; D ambiguous. Trimming pared 0 bases from V and 0 bases from J, leaving 9 bases between. The length of the CDR3 is 15 residues. Germline lookup yields CDR1 SGHRS and CDR2 YFSETQ. CDR3 loop: CASSLAAGTNYGYTF. The CDR3 DNA sequence: TGCGCCAGCAGCTTGGCCGCGGGGACTAACTATGGCTACACCTTC.

The genes are TRBV7-2 and TRBJ1-2; a weak D match, TRBD1 (5 bases). Germline CDR1 SGHTA, CDR2 FQGNSA. V lost 5 bases and J 8 bases, leaving 12 bases between the germline ends. There are 12 residues in the CDR3. CDR3 in DNA: TGTGCCAGCAGCCAATCCGGGGGGGGCTACACCTTC. This translates into CASSQSGGGYTF.